This TCR beta chain was sequenced for a study of blood T cell repertoires in COVID-19. Study context: Researchers got acute and convalescent COVID-19 samples from the United States, Italy and Spain. Sources were T cells, B-cell-depleted T cells, or PBMCs; the material itself was cDNA or gDNA.

Original data processing: Researchers report that nucleated cell counts were estimated from reference gene primer amplification. The method was immunoSEQ multiplex PCR; TCRdb's version includes in-frame clones alone and lacks a portion of them. The V and J calls and clone size were taken over from that table, and D and trimming were inferred from the DNA. The sample has approximately 230,000 clones, around 82% seen once. This clone was detected only once. Germline V gene data show CDR1 as PRHDT and CDR2 as FYEKMQ (reference sequence). This CDR3 is built from 15 residues. With V trimmed by 4 bases and J by 5 bases, 5 bases remained unmatched.

Input material: peripheral blood. This receptor was obtained from an elderly woman with active or convalescent COVID-19. J is TRBJ1-4 and V is TRBV13; 9 bases match TRBD1. The CDR3, as DNA: TGTGCCAGCAGCTGGAAGACAGGGGGAAATGAAAAACTGTTTTTT. As protein: CASSWKTGGNEKLFF.